The 28 T cell receptor beta chains below were found in one sample sequenced in a study of response to subunit inactivated influenza vaccine (dated 2018 in TCRdb). Library preparation was by RT-PCR. The run used an Illumina HiSeq 2500. TCRdb cleaned the public reads at Q25 with fastp, built clones with MiXCR and kept in-frame beta chains. Rows matching on CDR3 protein sequence are summarized as one entry with the most common DNA and genes. The sample records 500,000 to 600,000 distinct CDR3 sequences, 10% to 15% of which are singletons. The ten most abundant clones make up roughly 10% of the sample. Sequences were derived from PBMCs from blood, sampled on the day of vaccination. Receptors originate from a man in his fifties who received an inactivated influenza vaccine. Donor details come from another sample of the same person, matched by shared clones.

Ten or more counts support this clonotype. The CDR3 is CASSQELRKGGSYNEQFF. The CDR3 DNA follows: TGTGCCAGCAGCCAAGAGCTCCGGAAGGGTGGCTCATACAATGAGCAGTTCTTC. The rearrangement links TRBV3-1 to TRBJ2-1; D gene ambiguous. The germline V and J ends were trimmed by 0 bases and 4 bases, with 19 bases remaining between them. CDR1 and CDR2 (germline): LGHDT, YNNKEL (reference sequence). The CDR3 spans 18 residues.

J is TRBJ2-2 and V is TRBV24-1; D is ambiguous. CDR1 and CDR2 (germline): KGHDR, SFDVKD. This CDR3 region has 16 residues. Trimming shortened V by 2 bases and J by 2 bases, and 11 bases separated the two germline ends. The CDR3 loop reads CATSDSGQLNTGELFF. The CDR3 bases are TGTGCCACCAGTGATTCGGGCCAACTAAACACCGGGGAGCTGTTTTTT.

This clonotype turned up a few times. The chain recombines TRBV20-1 with TRBJ2-3; D is perhaps TRBD2 (5 bases). CDR3 length: 13 residues. Trimming shortened V by 3 bases and J by 4 bases, and 11 bases separated the two germline ends. Germline V CDR1 and CDR2: DFQATT, SNEGSKA (reference sequence). The CDR3 region is CSASLGVADTQYF. The CDR3 bases are TGCAGTGCTAGCCTCGGGGTGGCAGATACGCAGTATTTT.

J is TRBJ2-4 and V is TRBV5-6; TRBD1 might be the D (6 bases). V shed 0 bases and J shed 8 bases, with 6 bases lying between them. Germline-derived CDR1 and CDR2 are SGHDT and YYEEEE. The CDR3 is 12 residues long. This CDR3 is CASSLGTDIQYF. Here the CDR3 DNA reads TGTGCCAGCAGCTTGGGGACAGACATTCAGTACTTC. The variable domain in full, completed from reference TRBV5-6 and TRBJ2-4, reads DAGVTQSPTHLIKTRGQQVTLRCSPKSGHDTVSWYQQALGQGPQFIFQYYEEEERQRGNFPDRFSGHQFPNYSSELNVNALLLGDSALYLCASSLGTDIQYFGAGTRLSVL.

J is TRBJ1-1 and V is TRBV12-3 or TRBV12-4; no firm D call. The CDR3 consists of 15 residues. The V end lost 2 bases, the J end lost 0 bases, and 10 bases lay between the germline ends. This CDR3 reads CASSLNWQVNTEAFF. Here the CDR3 DNA reads TGTGCCAGCAGTTTAAATTGGCAGGTGAACACTGAAGCTTTCTTT.

This clonotype was observed a few times. This rearrangement joins TRBV6-2 or TRBV6-3 to TRBJ2-3; 9 nucleotides match TRBD2. Germline V gene sequence: CDR1 MNHEY, CDR2 SVGEGT. J was trimmed by 3 bases and V by 4 bases; bases with no gene match: 5. The CDR3 extends over 15 amino acids. The CDR3 DNA follows: TGTGCCAGCAGTTCGCTAGCGGGGCGGACAGATACGCAGTATTTT. Its protein product is CASSSLAGRTDTQYF.

This rearrangement joins TRBV12-3 or TRBV12-4 to TRBJ2-1, with 11 bases lining up with TRBD2. The CDR3 contains 18 residues. Germline trimming cut 5 bases from V and 9 bases from J; bases unmatched to any gene: 18. The DNA of the CDR3 is TGTGCCAGCAGTCCCTCTCCCGTACTAGCGGGGGCTCAAAGTGAGCAGTTCTTC. Protein product: CASSPSPVLAGAQSEQFF.

V usage is TRBV29-1 and J usage is TRBJ2-4; D unresolved. Per the germline V gene, CDR1 is SQVTM and CDR2 is ANQGSEA. The CDR3 has 13 amino acids. The ends were cut back, 5 bases at V and 0 bases at J, with 8 bases in the middle. As DNA, the CDR3 is TGCAGCGTTCTGATGGAAGCCAAAAACATTCAGTACTTC. It specifies CSVLMEAKNIQYF.

Only a few counts were recorded for this clonotype. This chain connects TRBV7-2 to TRBJ2-1, with TRBD2 identical over 8 bases. The length of the CDR3 is 15 residues. Germline V gene sequence: CDR1 SGHTA, CDR2 FQGNSA. After removal of 3 bases from V and 5 bases from J, the junction contained 6 bases not matched to a gene. The CDR3 here is CASSFWRGVNNEQFF. The DNA for the CDR3 is TGTGCCAGCAGCTTTTGGCGGGGGGTCAACAATGAGCAGTTCTTC.

The CDR3 here is CASSVVGTANTGELFF. The CDR3 DNA reads as TGTGCCAGCAGCGTAGTAGGGACGGCGAACACCGGGGAGCTGTTTTTT. The chain has TRBV9 and TRBJ2-2; either TRBD1 or TRBD2 may fit D (5 bases each). Germline CDR1 is SGDLS and CDR2 is YYNGEE. This CDR3 contains 16 residues. Trimming removed 0 bases from V and 0 bases from J, with 9 bases in between.

The chain carries TRBV5-4 and TRBJ2-7; D gene uncertain. The CDR3 is made up of 12 amino acids. V was cut by 3 bases and J by 3 bases, with 7 bases left in between. Germline CDR1 and CDR2: SGHNT and YYREEE (reference sequence). The DNA for the CDR3 is TGTGCCAGCAGCTCGGAGCTCTACGAGCAGTACTTC. This sequence encodes CASSSELYEQYF.

In its sample, this clonotype was seen a few times. This chain joins TRBV4-2 and TRBJ1-3; D possibly corresponds to TRBD1 (5 bases). This CDR3 is 16 amino acids long. V lost 1 base and J lost 4, with 14 bases in between. In germline, CDR1 is LGHNA, CDR2 YNFKEQ. CDR3 nucleotide sequence: TGTGCCAGCAGCCAAGCTCGACGTGGGGACGGAAACACCATATATTTT. Amino acid sequence: CASSQARRGDGNTIYF.

V is TRBV4-3 and J is TRBJ2-1, with 7 bases matching TRBD1. This CDR3 is built from 16 residues. Germline V gene sequence: CDR1 LGHNA, CDR2 YSLEER. The V gene end was trimmed by 0 bases and the J gene end by 4 bases; junction bases not matched to a gene: 6. Written as DNA, the CDR3 is TGCGCCAGCAGCCAAGAGGGAGACAGGGAATACAATGAGCAGTTCTTC. Translation: CASSQEGDREYNEQFF.

The chain couples TRBV7-8 to TRBJ2-5; possibly TRBD1 or TRBD2 for D (5 bases each). The CDR3 runs to 13 residues. Trimming removed 3 bases from V and 5 bases from J, with 10 bases in between. Germline V gene data show CDR1 as SGHVS and CDR2 as FQNEAQ. The CDR3 DNA reads as TGTGCCAGCAGCTTTAGAGGGGAGGAGACCCAGTACTTC. Amino acid sequence: CASSFRGEETQYF.

The DNA for the CDR3 is TGTGCCAGCAGCTGGTGGACAGGACGAACAATCGCCGGGGAGCTGTTTTTT. It yields the protein CASSWWTGRTIAGELFF. The rearrangement joins TRBV5-6 to TRBJ2-2, with TRBD1 matching 7 bases. V dropped 3 bases and J dropped 6; count of bases not matched to a gene: 14. Germline V gene sequence: CDR1 SGHDT, CDR2 YYEEEE. This CDR3 region has 17 residues.

The chain joins TRBV7-2 to TRBJ2-2; no reliable D call. The germline gives CDR1 SGHTA, CDR2 FQGNSA. The CDR3 consists of 13 residues. V lost 1 base and J 6 bases, leaving 6 bases between the germline ends. The CDR3 bases are TGTGCCAGCAGCTTAGTCTTCGCCGGGGAGCTGTTTTTT. This codes for CASSLVFAGELFF. Full variable domain (outside the CDR3, taken from reference TRBV7-2 and TRBJ2-2): GAGVSQSPSNKVTEKGKDVELRCDPISGHTALYWYRQSLGQGLEFLIYFQGNSAPDKSGLPSDRFSAERTGGSVSTLTIQRTQQEDSAVYLCASSLVFAGELFFGEGSRLTVL.

The J gene is TRBJ2-3, the V gene TRBV4-3; 11 bases fit TRBD2. V lost 0 bases and J lost 2; bases outside the gene matches: 7. The CDR3 is made up of 18 amino acids. The germline V gene has CDR1 LGHNA and CDR2 YSLEER. The CDR3 region is CASSQDGTSGGHTDTQYF. The CDR3 coding sequence is TGCGCCAGCAGCCAAGATGGCACTAGCGGGGGTCACACAGATACGCAGTATTTT.

This clonotype was detected a few times. The chain has TRBV18 and TRBJ2-7; TRBD1 matches at 7 bases. Germline trimming cut 7 bases from V and 7 bases from J; bases unmatched to any gene: 10. The germline gives CDR1 KGHSH, CDR2 LQKENI. CDR3 length: 13 residues. In DNA form, the CDR3 reads TGTGCCAGCTACGGACAGGACCTTAGGGAGCAGTACTTC. Its translation: CASYGQDLREQYF.

The chain carries TRBV6-1 and TRBJ2-7; no reliable D call. V was pared by 4 bases and J by 6 bases, with 13 bases between. The CDR3 extends over 13 amino acids. Germline V CDR1 and CDR2: MNHNS, SASEGT. The CDR3 DNA sequence: TGTGCCAGCAGTGCCAAGGGTCTCAGCGAGCAGTACTTC. This sequence encodes CASSAKGLSEQYF.

The CDR3 sequence: CASSLAGTPSTDTQYF. DNA of the CDR3: TGTGCCAGCAGTTTAGCCGGGACACCCAGCACAGATACGCAGTATTTT. This rearrangement joins TRBV28 to TRBJ2-3, with D perhaps TRBD1 (6 bases). Germline V lookup: CDR1 MDHEN, CDR2 SYDVKM. The V and J ends lost 2 bases and 0 bases respectively, with 12 bases between them. The CDR3 is 16 amino acids.

The chain combines TRBV2 with TRBJ2-7, with D perhaps TRBD1 (6 bases). This CDR3 comprises 11 residues. Germline-derived CDR1 and CDR2 are SNHLY and FYNNEI. The germline V and J ends were trimmed by 6 bases and 5 bases, with 8 bases remaining between them. CDR3: CASRSGDEQYF. CDR3 coding DNA: TGTGCCAGCAGGTCAGGGGACGAGCAGTACTTC.

At least ten counts were recorded for this clonotype. The chain uses TRBV9 and TRBJ2-2, with D perhaps matching TRBD1 (6 bases). The CDR3 contains 15 residues. Germline V gene lookup returns CDR1 SGDLS and CDR2 YYNGEE. Trimming pared 0 bases from V and 4 bases from J, leaving 10 bases between. CDR3 nucleotides: TGTGCCAGCAGCGTAGCAGGGGTCGGCACCGGGGAGCTGTTTTTT. Translated, it gives CASSVAGVGTGELFF. Full variable domain (outside the CDR3, taken from reference TRBV9 and TRBJ2-2): DSGVTQTPKHLITATGQRVTLRCSPRSGDLSVYWYQQSLDQGLQFLIQYYNGEERAKGNILERFSAQQFPDLHSELNLSSLELGDSALYFCASSVAGVGTGELFFGEGSRLTVL.

This clonotype came up many times. V is TRBV11-2 and J is TRBJ1-4, with D unresolved. CDR1 is SGHAT and CDR2 is FQNNGV in the germline V gene. V lost 0 bases, J lost 6 bases, and 14 bases lay in between. This CDR3 is built from 16 residues. The CDR3 spells CASSLDSAGAYEKLFF. The CDR3, as DNA: TGTGCCAGCAGCTTAGATTCTGCGGGAGCCTATGAAAAACTGTTTTTT.

V is TRBV20-1 and J is TRBJ2-5; 8 nucleotides align to TRBD1. CDR1 and CDR2 (germline): DFQATT, SNEGSKA (reference sequence). With V trimmed by 4 bases and J by 2 bases, 12 bases remained unmatched. This CDR3 comprises 16 residues. The CDR3: CSAKGPGTGLQETQYF. In nucleotides, the CDR3 is TGCAGTGCTAAAGGGCCCGGGACAGGATTACAAGAGACCCAGTACTTC.

The chain combines TRBV7-6 with TRBJ2-2, with TRBD2 identical over 8 bases. This CDR3 comprises 16 residues. Per the germline V gene, CDR1 is SGHVS and CDR2 is FNYEAQ. V lost 3 bases and J lost 6; bases outside the gene matches: 9. CDR3 sequence: CASSFPGLGRPGELFF. The CDR3 DNA reads as TGTGCCAGCAGCTTCCCGGGACTAGGAAGGCCCGGGGAGCTGTTTTTT.

Many counts were recorded for this clonotype. This chain connects TRBV24-1 to TRBJ2-5; 9 bases map to TRBD1. The CDR3 contains 17 residues. V shed 4 bases and J 1 base; nucleotides not matched to a gene: 9. CDR1 and CDR2 (germline): KGHDR, SFDVKD. CDR3 protein: CATSDTAGQGGQETQYF. The CDR3 bases are TGTGCCACCAGTGACACGGCGGGACAGGGTGGCCAAGAGACCCAGTACTTC.

The V call is TRBV10-3, the J call TRBJ2-1, with D possibly called TRBD1 or TRBD2 (5 bases each). CDR3 length equals 13 residues. The germline V gene encodes CDR1 ENHRY and CDR2 SYGVKD. Trimming left V 10 bases short and J 5 bases short, with 15 bases between. The CDR3 reads CASNRDQNNEQFF. The CDR3 bases are TGTGCCAGTAATAGGGACCAAAACAATGAGCAGTTCTTC.

This clonotype occurred many times. The chain has TRBV10-3 and TRBJ2-2, with D possibly being TRBD1 (5 bases). Germline V lookup: CDR1 ENHRY, CDR2 SYGVKD. There are 19 residues in the CDR3. Trimming shortened V by 3 bases and J by 6 bases, and 26 bases separated the two germline ends. CDR3 protein: CAISDWQGRPTLGAGELFF. Here the CDR3 DNA reads TGTGCCATCAGTGATTGGCAGGGTCGTCCCACCCTCGGCGCCGGGGAGCTGTTTTTT.